One TCR beta chain is described in this entry. Germline CDR1 reads SGHNT; CDR2 reads YYREEE (reference sequence). Trimming removed 4 bases from V and 3 bases from J; junction bases left unmatched: 2. The CDR3 is made up of 14 amino acids. TCRdb's copy holds only in-frame clones and misses some; the assay was immunoSEQ multiplex PCR. Of about 94,000 clones listed, 90% are singletons. This sample was included in a study of control samples from healthy donors and cancer patients. The rearrangement uses TRBV5-4 and TRBJ1-4, with 8 positions matching TRBD1. The sequenced sample consisted of blood. This TCR came from a woman under 30 in good health. Here the CDR3 reads CASSTGQANEKLFF. The CDR3 DNA reads as TGTGCCAGCAGCACGGGACAGGCTAATGAAAAACTGTTTTTT. The variable domain in full, completed from reference TRBV5-4 and TRBJ1-4, reads ETGVTQSPTHLIKTRGQQVTLRCSSQSGHNTVSWYQQALGQGPQFIFQYYREEENGRGNFPPRFSGLQFPNYSSELNVNALELDDSALYLCASSTGQANEKLFFGSGTQLSVL.